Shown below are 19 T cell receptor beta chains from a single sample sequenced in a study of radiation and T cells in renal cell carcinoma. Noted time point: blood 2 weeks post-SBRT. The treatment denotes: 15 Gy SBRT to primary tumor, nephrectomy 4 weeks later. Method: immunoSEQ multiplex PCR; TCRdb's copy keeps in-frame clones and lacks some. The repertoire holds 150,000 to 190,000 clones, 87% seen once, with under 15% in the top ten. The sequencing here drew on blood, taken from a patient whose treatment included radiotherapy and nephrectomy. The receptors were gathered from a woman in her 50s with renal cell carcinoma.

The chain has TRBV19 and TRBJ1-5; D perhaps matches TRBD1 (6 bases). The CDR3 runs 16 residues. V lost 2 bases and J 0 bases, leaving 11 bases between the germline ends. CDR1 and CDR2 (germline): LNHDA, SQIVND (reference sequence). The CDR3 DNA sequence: TGTGCCAGTAGTATATCGGGGGGCTATAGCAATCAGCCCCAGCATTTT. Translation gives CASSISGGYSNQPQHF.

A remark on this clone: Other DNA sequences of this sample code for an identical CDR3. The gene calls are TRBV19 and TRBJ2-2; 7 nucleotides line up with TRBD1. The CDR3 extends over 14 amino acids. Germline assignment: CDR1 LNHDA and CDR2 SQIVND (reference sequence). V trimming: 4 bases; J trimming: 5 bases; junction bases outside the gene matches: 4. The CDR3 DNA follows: TGTGCCAGTAGTACTCGACAGGGAACCGGGGAGCTGTTTTTT. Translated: CASSTRQGTGELFF.

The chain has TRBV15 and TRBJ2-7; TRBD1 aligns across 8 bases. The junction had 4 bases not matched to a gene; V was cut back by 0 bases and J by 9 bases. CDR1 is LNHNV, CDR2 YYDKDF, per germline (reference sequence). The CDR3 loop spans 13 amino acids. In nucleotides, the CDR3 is TGTGCCACCAGCAGAGAAGTCGACAGGGGGCAGTACTTC. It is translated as CATSREVDRGQYF.

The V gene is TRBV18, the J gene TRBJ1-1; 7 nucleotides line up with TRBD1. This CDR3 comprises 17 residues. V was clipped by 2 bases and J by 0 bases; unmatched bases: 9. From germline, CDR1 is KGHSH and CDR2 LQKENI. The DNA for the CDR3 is TGTGCCAGCTCACCATCCGGGACAGTTGTAATGAACACTGAAGCTTTCTTT. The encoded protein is CASSPSGTVVMNTEAFF.

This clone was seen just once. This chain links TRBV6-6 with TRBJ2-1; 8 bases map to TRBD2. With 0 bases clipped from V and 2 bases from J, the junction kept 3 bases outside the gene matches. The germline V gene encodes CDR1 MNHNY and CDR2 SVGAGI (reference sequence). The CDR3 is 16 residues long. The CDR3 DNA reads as TGTGCCAGCAGTTACTCGACAGCGGGGGCCTACAATGAGCAGTTCTTC. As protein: CASSYSTAGAYNEQFF.

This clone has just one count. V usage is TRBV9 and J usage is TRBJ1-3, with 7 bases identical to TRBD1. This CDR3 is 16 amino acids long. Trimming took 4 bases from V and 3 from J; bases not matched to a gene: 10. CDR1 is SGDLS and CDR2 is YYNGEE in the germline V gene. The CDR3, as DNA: TGTGCCAGCAGCCTAAGTTTGACAGGGTTTGGAAACACCATATATTTT. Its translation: CASSLSLTGFGNTIYF.

The CDR3 coding sequence is TGTGCCAGCAGCTCGGCGAATCGGGGAAGGACCGGGGAGCTGTTTTTT. This encodes CASSSANRGRTGELFF. V is TRBV7-6 and J is TRBJ2-2; D possibly corresponds to TRBD2 (5 bases). This CDR3 is 16 amino acids long. V lost 4 bases, J lost 5 bases, and 17 bases lay in between. Germline CDR1 SGHVS, CDR2 FNYEAQ.

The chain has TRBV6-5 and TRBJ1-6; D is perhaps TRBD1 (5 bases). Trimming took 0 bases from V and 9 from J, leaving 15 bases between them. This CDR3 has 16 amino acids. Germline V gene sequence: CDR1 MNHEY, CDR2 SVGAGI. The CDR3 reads CASSYSPAGQASPLHF. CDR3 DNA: TGTGCCAGCAGTTACTCCCCGGCGGGGCAGGCTTCACCCCTCCACTTT.

The CDR3 coding sequence is TGTGCCAGCATTGGGACAGGGGTCGAAAAACTGTTTTTT. Encoded protein: CASIGTGVEKLFF. This chain links TRBV6-1 with TRBJ1-4; TRBD1 aligns across 10 bases. The CDR3 runs 13 residues. Unmatched junction bases numbered 4, after V lost 7 bases and J lost 8 bases. Looked up from germline, CDR1 is MNHNS and CDR2 is SASEGT.

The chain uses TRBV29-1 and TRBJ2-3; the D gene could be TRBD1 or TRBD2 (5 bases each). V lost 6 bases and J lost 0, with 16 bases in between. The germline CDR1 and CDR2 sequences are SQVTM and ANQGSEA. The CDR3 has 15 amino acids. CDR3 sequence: CSVTGTATSTDTQYF. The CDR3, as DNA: TGCAGCGTGACGGGGACGGCGACTAGCACAGATACGCAGTATTTT.

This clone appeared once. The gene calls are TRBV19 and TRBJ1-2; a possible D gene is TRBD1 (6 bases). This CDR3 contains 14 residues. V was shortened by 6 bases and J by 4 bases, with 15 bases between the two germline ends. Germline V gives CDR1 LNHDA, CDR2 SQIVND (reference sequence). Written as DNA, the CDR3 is TGTGCCAGTAGCTTCACAGGGTCAGTCTATGGCTACACCTTC. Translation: CASSFTGSVYGYTF.

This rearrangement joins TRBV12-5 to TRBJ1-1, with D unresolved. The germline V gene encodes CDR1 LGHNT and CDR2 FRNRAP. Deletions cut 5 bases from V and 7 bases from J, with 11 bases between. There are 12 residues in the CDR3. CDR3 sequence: CASGPGRSEAFF. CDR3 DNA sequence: TGTGCTAGTGGTCCAGGCCGAAGTGAAGCTTTCTTT.

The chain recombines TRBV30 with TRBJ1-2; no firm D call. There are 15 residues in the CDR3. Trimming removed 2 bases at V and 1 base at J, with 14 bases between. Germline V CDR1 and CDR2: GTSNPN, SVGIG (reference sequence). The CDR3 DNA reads TGTGCCTGGAGTAATAGAGGGTCGGGTAACTATGGCTACACCTTC. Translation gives CAWSNRGSGNYGYTF.

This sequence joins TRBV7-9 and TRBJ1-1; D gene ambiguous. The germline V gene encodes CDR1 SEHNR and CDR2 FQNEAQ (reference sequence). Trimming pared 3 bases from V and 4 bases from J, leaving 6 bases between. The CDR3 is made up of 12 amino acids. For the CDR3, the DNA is TGTGCCAGCAGCTTCGAGCGCACTGAAGCTTTCTTT. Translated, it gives CASSFERTEAFF.

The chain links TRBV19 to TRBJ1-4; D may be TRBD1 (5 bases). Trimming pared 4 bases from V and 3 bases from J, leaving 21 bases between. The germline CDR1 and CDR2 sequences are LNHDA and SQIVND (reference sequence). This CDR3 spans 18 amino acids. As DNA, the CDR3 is TGTGCCAGTAGTACTCCGGGACTTCCGTTTCGTTCTAATGAAAAACTGTTTTTT. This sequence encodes CASSTPGLPFRSNEKLFF.

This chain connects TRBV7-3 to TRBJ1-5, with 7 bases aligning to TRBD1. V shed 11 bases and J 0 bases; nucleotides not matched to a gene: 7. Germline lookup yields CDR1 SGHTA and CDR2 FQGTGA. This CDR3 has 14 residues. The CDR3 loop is CAGGTAYSNQPQHF. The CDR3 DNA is TGTGCCGGCGGGACAGCGTATAGCAATCAGCCCCAGCATTTT.

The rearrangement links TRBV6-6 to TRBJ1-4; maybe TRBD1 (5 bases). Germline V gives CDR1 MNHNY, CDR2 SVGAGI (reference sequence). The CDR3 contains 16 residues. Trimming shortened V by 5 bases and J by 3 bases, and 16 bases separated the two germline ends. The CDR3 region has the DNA TGTGCCAGCAGTCAACCCCCGGGACGGGCTAATGAAAAACTGTTTTTT. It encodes CASSQPPGRANEKLFF.

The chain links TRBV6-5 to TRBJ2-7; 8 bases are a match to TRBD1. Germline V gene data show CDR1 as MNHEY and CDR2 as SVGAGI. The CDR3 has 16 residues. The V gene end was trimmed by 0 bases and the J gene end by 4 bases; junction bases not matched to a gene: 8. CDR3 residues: CASSYSTTGAPYEQYF. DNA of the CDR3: TGTGCCAGCAGTTACTCCACGACAGGGGCCCCTTACGAGCAGTACTTC.

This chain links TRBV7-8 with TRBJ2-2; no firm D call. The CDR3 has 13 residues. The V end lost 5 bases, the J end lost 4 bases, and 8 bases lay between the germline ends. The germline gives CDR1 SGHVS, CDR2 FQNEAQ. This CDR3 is CASSRPRTGELFF. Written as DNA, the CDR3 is TGTGCCAGCAGCCGCCCCCGCACCGGGGAGCTGTTTTTT.